This is a list of T cell receptor beta chains from one sample in a study of blood T cell repertoires in COVID-19. Clones were read by immunoSEQ multiplex PCR, and TCRdb kept only the in-frame ones, dropping some. The sample holds 200,000 to 250,000 clones, 80% to 90% seen once. Sequenced sample: PBMCs or T cells enriched from blood (not recorded which). The receptors come from a woman aged 40 to 49 with acute COVID-19. The conserved cysteine and the conserved F or W are not part of the CDR3 here. Each record gives: D gene, V gene, clone size, J gene, CDR3 protein. D genes are given only for firm matches. A clone size is listed for some rows: how often the clone was seen (once, few, many), or a class if it is expanded.

-,TRBV29-1,-,TRBJ1-2,SVGPERKGYT
-,TRBV2,-,TRBJ2-3,ASSAQGDTQY
-,TRBV10-3,-,TRBJ2-2,AISESFSGTTGELF
TRBD1,TRBV5-8,-,TRBJ1-4,ASSQGGRNEKLF
TRBD1,TRBV27,-,TRBJ1-1,ASSSTSRGRSRDEAF
-,TRBV3-1/TRBV3-2,few,TRBJ1-2,ASSPGQNYGYT
TRBD2,TRBV3-1/TRBV3-2,-,TRBJ2-3,ASSQYYSSGDPTTDTQY
TRBD1,TRBV5-6,-,TRBJ1-3,ASRSSRDRKISGNTIY
-,TRBV3-1/TRBV3-2,-,TRBJ2-7,ASSQARQALSYEQY
-,TRBV29-1,-,TRBJ2-1,SVDILAGEQF
-,TRBV25-1,-,TRBJ1-1,ASSDMNTEAF
TRBD1,TRBV6-4,once,TRBJ1-2,ASSRNRGDYGYT
-,TRBV16,few,TRBJ1-2,ASSQYPRQGGYT
-,TRBV19,-,TRBJ1-5,ASSIGDQPQH
-,TRBV15,once,TRBJ1-1,ATSRGLQKNTEAF
TRBD2,TRBV5-1,-,TRBJ2-1,ASSSGGLAGIYNEQF
-,TRBV2,-,TRBJ2-2,ASQRTDNTGELF
TRBD2,TRBV7-3,-,TRBJ2-7,ASSLGLGADEQY
-,TRBV4-1,-,TRBJ1-2,ASSQDPRADGYT
-,TRBV10-3,-,TRBJ2-7,ATCPEGYEQY